This T cell receptor beta chain was identified in a study of blood T cells in healthy people across ages. This clonotype showed up many times. Its antigen is unidentified. Study-wide points: A conclusive naive versus antigen-experienced comparison was prevented by the unsorted PBMCs.

The authors ran a second PCR of roughly 6 to 12 cycles using a sample-barcoded 5' primer and a J-beta primer mix. MiXCR, run by TCRdb on the 5' RACE reads, gives a single entry per CDR3 protein. The sample lists about 1.5 million distinct CDR3 sequences, roughly 43% occurring once. The clonotype originates from a woman under 30 in good health. Sequencing was performed on blood.

The CDR3 DNA reads as TGCGCCAGCAGCCAAGTTCGGTCTAGCGGGGGGAACCAGTACTTC. It codes for CASSQVRSSGGNQYF. The V gene is TRBV4-3, the J gene TRBJ2-5; TRBD2 agrees at 11 bases. Germline V gene data show CDR1 as LGHNA and CDR2 as YSLEER. The CDR3 length is 15 residues. Trimming cost V 1 base and J 10 bases; bases outside gene matches: 8.